These 26 T cell receptor beta chains came from one sample sequenced in a study of blood T cells in healthy people across ages. A J-beta primer mix and a sample-barcoded 5' primer were used in a second PCR of about 7 to 11 cycles. TCRdb reprocessed the 5' RACE reads via MiXCR and lists one record per CDR3 protein. This table holds over a million distinct CDR3 sequences, under 55% found once. Sequenced material: blood. These TCRs come from a woman in her sixties or seventies in good health.

The rearrangement links TRBV4-1 to TRBJ2-3; possible D gene TRBD2, 5 bases. V shed 1 base and J shed 3 bases, with 14 bases lying between them. This CDR3 contains 16 residues. CDR1 and CDR2 (germline): MGHRA, YSYEKL. The CDR3 DNA reads TGCGCCAGCAGCCAAGTCCTCGCCGGGGTGACAGATACGCAGTATTTT. It yields the protein CASSQVLAGVTDTQYF.

This clonotype came up a few times. The chain couples TRBV30 to TRBJ2-6; D possibly corresponds to TRBD2 (5 bases). This CDR3 has 14 amino acids. Between the trimmed V and J ends, which lost 2 bases and 3 bases, there was a span of 8 bases. CDR1 GTSNPN and CDR2 SVGIG come from the germline V gene (reference sequence). The CDR3 loop reads CAWSSGIGANVLTF. DNA for the CDR3: TGTGCCTGGAGTTCCGGGATTGGGGCCAACGTCCTGACTTTC.

The chain recombines TRBV30 with TRBJ2-1; possibly TRBD2 for D (5 bases). Germline V gives CDR1 GTSNPN, CDR2 SVGIG (reference sequence). The CDR3 contains 12 residues. The CDR3 region is CVLTGVYNEQFF. The DNA of the CDR3 is TGTGTCCTTACCGGGGTCTACAATGAGCAGTTCTTC.

The chain uses TRBV9 and TRBJ1-1; 7 nucleotides align to TRBD1. There are 15 residues in the CDR3. J gave up 5 bases and V 0 bases, and 7 bases lay outside the gene matches. Per the germline V gene, CDR1 is SGDLS and CDR2 is YYNGEE. The CDR3 here is CASSVEGRGSTEAFF. CDR3 bases: TGTGCCAGCAGCGTAGAAGGCAGGGGGAGTACTGAAGCTTTCTTT.

The chain recombines TRBV10-3 with TRBJ2-1; D possibly corresponds to TRBD1 (5 bases). The length of the CDR3 is 14 residues. Germline values: CDR1 ENHRY, CDR2 SYGVKD. Trimming took 3 bases from V and 0 from J, leaving 6 bases between them. The CDR3 spells CAISEGDSYNEQFF. The DNA for the CDR3 is TGTGCCATCAGTGAAGGGGACTCCTACAATGAGCAGTTCTTC.

The V call is TRBV29-1, the J call TRBJ1-1; D is ambiguous. The germline gives CDR1 SQVTM, CDR2 ANQGSEA. The germline V and J ends were trimmed by 5 bases and 2 bases, with 12 bases remaining between them. The CDR3 spans 13 residues. CDR3 in amino acids: CSVCQRLNTEAFF. For the CDR3, the DNA is TGCAGCGTTTGCCAGAGGCTTAACACTGAAGCTTTCTTT.

The chain has TRBV29-1 and TRBJ2-2, with D perhaps matching TRBD2 (6 bases). Germline V CDR1 and CDR2: SQVTM, ANQGSEA. Deletions cut 3 bases from V and 4 bases from J, with 9 bases between. This CDR3 spans 13 amino acids. CDR3: CSVEGRSTGELFF. The CDR3 DNA sequence: TGCAGCGTTGAGGGGAGGAGCACCGGGGAGCTGTTTTTT.

The J gene is TRBJ2-1, the V gene TRBV12-3 or TRBV12-4, with TRBD2 matching 12 bases. The DNA end lines up better with TRBJ2-7; the J call may be wrong. The CDR3 loop spans 16 amino acids. CDR3 in amino acids: CASSLGLAGVLVEQYF. DNA of the CDR3: TGTGCCAGCAGTTTAGGACTAGCGGGAGTTTTGGTTGAGCAGTACTTC.

The chain combines TRBV20-1 with TRBJ2-7; D ambiguous. The end of the DNA aligns better with TRBJ2-5, so the J call may be wrong. The CDR3 has 13 residues. Germline V CDR1 and CDR2: DFQATT, SNEGSKA (reference sequence). CDR3 loop: CSASQAQSETQYF. The CDR3 DNA sequence: TGCAGTGCTAGTCAAGCCCAATCGGAGACCCAGTACTTC.

Concerning this clonotype: The junction does not match germline at one end; this may be a read error. The chain recombines TRBV20-1 with TRBJ1-2; 8 bases are shared with TRBD1. The CDR3 contains 16 residues. Germline CDR1 DFQATT, CDR2 SNEGSKA (reference sequence). CDR3 protein: CSAGDLKTGVNYGYTF. The CDR3 coding sequence is TGCAGTGCTGGAGATTTGAAGACAGGGGTTAACTATGGCTACACCTTC.

The chain joins TRBV12-3 or TRBV12-4 to TRBJ2-7, with no clear D. The CDR3 consists of 16 residues. Trimming shortened V by 1 base and J by 3 bases, and 16 bases separated the two germline ends. In nucleotides, the CDR3 is TGTGCCAGCAGTTTAGGTGGCAACACCCGACACTACGAGCAGTACTTC. This gives the protein CASSLGGNTRHYEQYF.

The chain carries TRBV28 and TRBJ1-5, with 7 bases that match TRBD1. Per germline, CDR1 MDHEN and CDR2 SYDVKM. Trimming at V came to 7 bases and at J to 3 bases, leaving 3 bases not matched to a gene. The length of the CDR3 is 13 residues. CDR3: CASITGANQPQHF. As DNA, the CDR3 is TGTGCCAGCATCACAGGGGCCAATCAGCCCCAGCATTTT.

This chain connects TRBV12-3 or TRBV12-4 to TRBJ2-3; D is perhaps TRBD1 (5 bases). V was clipped by 5 bases and J by 7 bases, with 10 bases between them. This CDR3 is 12 amino acids long. CDR3 in DNA: TGTGCCAGCAGTCAACAGGCATATACGCAGTATTTT. Translated, it gives CASSQQAYTQYF.

There are a few counts of this clonotype. The chain recombines TRBV27 with TRBJ2-7; the D is unclear. V dropped 6 bases and J dropped 2 bases, with 11 bases sitting between them. The CDR3 is made up of 13 amino acids. Germline V gives CDR1 MNHEY, CDR2 SMNVEV (reference sequence). CDR3 residues: CASSLKRAYEQYF. CDR3 sequence (DNA): TGTGCCAGCAGCCTCAAAAGGGCCTACGAGCAGTACTTC.

In the case of this clonotype: A much larger clone sits a single nucleotide away, making a read error possible. The rearrangement uses TRBV7-9 and TRBJ2-3; no clear D. The length of the CDR3 is 15 residues. Germline CDR1 is SEHNR and CDR2 is FQNEAQ (reference sequence). The CDR3 DNA sequence: TGTGTCAGCAGCTTGTCGACGCGGAACACAGATACGCAGTATTTT. It specifies CVSSLSTRNTDTQYF.

Notes on this clonotype: A read error is possible here, since a much larger clone lies one base away. V gene TRBV28 combines with J gene TRBJ2-6, with no clear D. Germline CDR1 reads MDHEN; CDR2 reads SYDVKM. V gave up 7 bases and J gave up 0 bases, with 16 bases separating them. The length of the CDR3 is 17 residues. CDR3 in DNA: TGTGCCAGCACGTTACAGTGGGCCCTCTCTGGGGCCAACGTCCTGACTTTC. Translating it yields CASTLQWALSGANVLTF.

The chain has TRBV7-9 and TRBJ2-1, with 7 positions matching TRBD2. CDR3 length: 15 amino acids. After removal of 5 bases from V and 5 bases from J, the junction contained 9 bases not matched to a gene. The germline gives CDR1 SEHNR, CDR2 FQNEAQ (reference sequence). For the CDR3, the DNA is TGTGCCAGCAGCCCTTGGGCGGGAGCCCACAATGAGCAGTTCTTC. Protein: CASSPWAGAHNEQFF.

This clonotype was observed a few times. The rearrangement uses TRBV6-5 and TRBJ1-2; maybe TRBD1 (5 bases). Trimming stripped 4 bases from V and 6 bases from J, with 9 bases between. Germline CDR1 reads MNHEY; CDR2 reads SVGAGI. The CDR3 sequence is 12 residues long. The chain's CDR3 is CASSWDGHGYTF. DNA of the CDR3: TGTGCCAGCAGTTGGGACGGACATGGCTACACCTTC.

The chain links TRBV19 to TRBJ2-3, with D hard to call. The CDR3 sequence is 16 residues long. V shed 0 bases and J shed 4 bases, with 14 bases lying between them. Germline V CDR1 and CDR2: LNHDA, SQIVND (reference sequence). The CDR3, as DNA: TGTGCCAGTAGTATAGATCTATCTAGTCTCGCAGATACGCAGTATTTT. Its protein is CASSIDLSSLADTQYF.

The chain couples TRBV7-8 to TRBJ2-1; tentative D call: TRBD2 (5 bases). The CDR3 runs 15 residues. Germline CDR1 SGHVS, CDR2 FQNEAQ. With 5 bases removed from V and 8 bases from J, the gap between germline ends came to 19 bases. CDR3 loop: CASSQRREIGDEQFF. Written as DNA, the CDR3 is TGTGCCAGCAGCCAGCGGCGTGAGATAGGCGATGAGCAGTTCTTC.

This sequence joins TRBV20-1 and TRBJ2-3, with 7 positions matching TRBD2. The CDR3 totals 14 residues. V was pared by 5 bases and J by 4 bases, with 9 bases of the junction left unmatched. CDR1 and CDR2 from the germline V gene are DFQATT and SNEGSKA (reference sequence). The CDR3 DNA sequence: TGCAGTGCTGGGAGGGGCAACAGTCCAGATACGCAGTATTTT. It specifies CSAGRGNSPDTQYF.

This clonotype was counted only a few times. This chain connects TRBV2 to TRBJ2-1; 7 nucleotides line up with TRBD1. Germline lookup yields CDR1 SNHLY and CDR2 FYNNEI. Germline trimming cut 0 bases from V and 0 bases from J; bases unmatched to any gene: 2. CDR3 length equals 16 residues. CDR3 loop: CASSEAHRGSYNEQFF. CDR3 bases: TGTGCCAGCAGTGAAGCGCACAGGGGCTCCTACAATGAGCAGTTCTTC.

The chain joins TRBV11-2 to TRBJ1-5; D might be TRBD1 (6 bases). V was cut by 0 bases and J by 6 bases, with 12 bases left in between. Germline V gene data show CDR1 as SGHAT and CDR2 as FQNNGV. The CDR3 consists of 15 residues. In DNA form, the CDR3 reads TGTGCCAGCAGCTTAGATACGGGGGCTGGTCAGCCCCAGCATTTT. Residues: CASSLDTGAGQPQHF.

To note about this clonotype: A read error may explain this, as a much larger clone is one base away. The chain is built from TRBV25-1 and TRBJ2-5, with 7 nucleotides matching TRBD2. Germline V gives CDR1 MGHDK, CDR2 SYGVNS. CDR3 length: 15 residues. J gave up 3 bases and V 11 bases, and 15 bases lay outside the gene matches. CDR3 in DNA: TGTGCCGGCCGTGAGTGGCGGGAGAAGGAAGAGACCCAGTACTTC. Translating it yields CAGREWREKEETQYF.

The chain links TRBV3-1 to TRBJ1-2, with TRBD1 as a possible D gene (5 bases). The CDR3 contains 15 residues. The germline V gene encodes CDR1 LGHDT and CDR2 YNNKEL (reference sequence). Trimming shortened V by 5 bases and J by 3 bases, and 16 bases separated the two germline ends. CDR3 in amino acids: CASSLTAGTYYGYTF. For the CDR3, the DNA is TGTGCCAGCAGCTTAACAGCCGGGACGTACTATGGCTACACCTTC.

This chain connects TRBV12-3 or TRBV12-4 to TRBJ2-2, with 9 bases matching TRBD2. This CDR3 is 15 amino acids long. Germline trimming cut 3 bases from V and 4 bases from J; bases unmatched to any gene: 3. The DNA of the CDR3 is TGTGCCAGCAGTTTGGCTAGCGGGGCCACCGGGGAGCTGTTTTTT. It encodes CASSLASGATGELFF.